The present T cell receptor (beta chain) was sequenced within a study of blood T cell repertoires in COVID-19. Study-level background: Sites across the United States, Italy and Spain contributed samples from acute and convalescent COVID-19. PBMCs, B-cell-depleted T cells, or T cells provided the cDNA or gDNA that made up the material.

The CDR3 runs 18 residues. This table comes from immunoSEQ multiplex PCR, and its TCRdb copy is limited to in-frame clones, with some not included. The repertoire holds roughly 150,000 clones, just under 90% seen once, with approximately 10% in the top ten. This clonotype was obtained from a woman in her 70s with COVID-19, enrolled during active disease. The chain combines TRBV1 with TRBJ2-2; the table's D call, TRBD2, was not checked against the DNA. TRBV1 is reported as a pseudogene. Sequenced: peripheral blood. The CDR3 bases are TGCACCAGCAGCCAAGACGGGGAGCGGGGGGGTAACACCGGGGAGCTGTTTTTT. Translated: CTSSQDGERGGNTGELFF.